Presented here are 27 T cell receptor beta chains from one specimen sequenced in a study of cytotoxic CD8 clonotypes in ibrutinib-treated CLL. The protocol was immunoSEQ multiplex PCR, while the TCRdb copy is restricted to in-frame clones and leaves out a portion. This sample has fewer than 150,000 clones, with about 85% found just once. This material consisted of PBMCs, taken after 24 months of ibrutinib treatment. These receptors were taken from a human donor with chronic lymphocytic leukemia.

This chain links TRBV5-4 with TRBJ2-3; TRBD2 agrees at 8 bases. V shed 0 bases, J shed 2 bases, and the junction held 5 bases outside the gene matches. CDR1 is SGHNT and CDR2 is YYREEE in the germline V gene (reference sequence). This CDR3 has 16 residues. In DNA form, the CDR3 reads TGTGCCAGCAGCTTGGCCCGGGGGGGCACCACAGATACGCAGTATTTT. It is translated as CASSLARGGTTDTQYF.

The V call is TRBV5-1, the J call TRBJ1-3, with D hard to call. This CDR3 contains 18 residues. The V gene lost 4 bases and the J gene lost 1 base, with 21 bases spanning the gap. Germline V lookup: CDR1 SGHRS, CDR2 YFSETQ. The CDR3 loop reads CASSLTEPPRLSGNTIYF. The CDR3 nucleotides read TGCGCCAGCAGCCTAACCGAACCCCCCCGGCTTTCTGGAAACACCATATATTTT. Full variable domain (outside the CDR3, taken from reference TRBV5-1 and TRBJ1-3): KAGVTQTPRYLIKTRGQQVTLSCSPISGHRSVSWYQQTPGQGLQFLFEYFSETQRNKGNFPGRFSGRQFSNSRSEMNVSTLELGDSALYLCASSLTEPPRLSGNTIYFGEGSWLTVV.

The rearrangement uses TRBV19 and TRBJ1-3; D unclear. V shed 3 bases and J shed 0 bases, with 15 bases lying between them. Germline V lookup: CDR1 LNHDA, CDR2 SQIVND (reference sequence). The CDR3 runs 17 residues. The CDR3 DNA is TGTGCCAGTAGTATTATTACCTCCCTGGACTCTGGAAACACCATATATTTT. Its protein is CASSIITSLDSGNTIYF.

Notes on this clone: Within the sample, other DNA sequences also encode this same CDR3. V gene TRBV19 combines with J gene TRBJ2-7, with D perhaps given as TRBD1 or TRBD2 (5 bases each). Germline V gene sequence: CDR1 LNHDA, CDR2 SQIVND (reference sequence). This CDR3 region has 13 residues. Trimming removed 1 base at V and 2 bases at J, with 6 bases between. The CDR3 region is CASSIGGAYEQYF. Written as DNA, the CDR3 is TGTGCCAGTAGTATAGGAGGGGCCTACGAGCAGTACTTC.

The CDR3 loop is CASSFTDSRKFF. The CDR3 DNA sequence: TGTGCCAGCAGCTTTACCGACAGTAGGAAGTTCTTC. J is TRBJ2-1 and V is TRBV7-8, with a possible D match to TRBD1 (5 bases). This CDR3 spans 12 amino acids. V dropped 3 bases and J dropped 14 bases, with 14 bases sitting between them. CDR1 is SGHVS and CDR2 is FQNEAQ in the germline V gene.

The chain links TRBV20-1 to TRBJ1-1; D remains ambiguous. Trimming stripped 4 bases from V and 1 base from J, with 4 bases between. There are 11 residues in the CDR3. The germline V gene encodes CDR1 DFQATT and CDR2 SNEGSKA (reference sequence). The CDR3 DNA reads TGCAGTGCTAAGCGGAACACTGAAGCTTTCTTT. It is translated as CSAKRNTEAFF.

In its sample, this clone was seen a few times. The chain carries TRBV6-5 and TRBJ1-2, with D hard to call. V was shortened by 2 bases and J by 7 bases, with 8 bases between the two germline ends. The CDR3 loop spans 12 amino acids. Per the germline V gene, CDR1 is MNHEY and CDR2 is SVGAGI. The CDR3: CASSYNGRGYTF. In nucleotides, the CDR3 is TGTGCCAGCAGTTACAATGGTCGTGGCTACACCTTC.

The chain recombines TRBV6-5 with TRBJ1-6, with D unclear. CDR3 length: 11 residues. Germline CDR1 reads MNHEY; CDR2 reads SVGAGI. With 7 bases removed from V and 12 bases from J, the gap between germline ends came to 10 bases. CDR3 residues: CASTSPGPLHF. The CDR3 DNA follows: TGTGCCAGCACCTCCCCAGGACCCCTCCACTTT.

On this clone: Mismatch with germline at one junction end may stem from a read error. The chain carries TRBV6-6 and TRBJ1-1, with D possibly matching TRBD1 (5 bases). From germline, CDR1 is MNHNY and CDR2 SVGAGI (reference sequence). The CDR3 totals 13 residues. Here the CDR3 DNA reads TGTGCCAGCAGTGACTCCGTGACAGATGAAGCTTTCTTT. This gives the protein CASSDSVTDEAFF.

CDR3 sequence reads: CASSPNRGERYNEQFF. As DNA, the CDR3 is TGTGCCAGCAGTCCCAACAGGGGCGAGAGGTACAATGAGCAGTTCTTC. The V call is TRBV28, the J call TRBJ2-1; 7 positions match TRBD1. This CDR3 comprises 16 residues. J lost 4 bases, V lost 5 bases, and 11 bases had no gene match. Germline assignment: CDR1 MDHEN and CDR2 SYDVKM.

This clone was seen more than once but under ten times. This chain links TRBV2 with TRBJ2-5; 9 nucleotides line up with TRBD2. The CDR3 covers 15 residues. CDR1 and CDR2 from the germline V gene are SNHLY and FYNNEI. V was clipped by 8 bases and J by 6 bases; unmatched bases: 13. CDR3 residues: CASEEMASGAQTQYF. The CDR3 nucleotides read TGTGCCAGCGAGGAGATGGCTAGCGGGGCACAGACCCAGTACTTC. The whole variable domain, remainder taken from reference TRBV2 and TRBJ2-5, is EPEVTQTPSHQVTQMGQEVILRCVPISNHLYFYWYRQILGQKVEFLVSFYNNEISEKSEIFDDQFSVERPDGSNFTLKIRSTKLEDSAMYFCASEEMASGAQTQYFGPGTRLLVL.

This chain links TRBV28 with TRBJ2-1; 8 nucleotides agree with TRBD1. Trimming took 3 bases from V and 3 from J; bases not matched to a gene: 4. In germline, CDR1 is MDHEN, CDR2 SYDVKM. The CDR3 contains 15 residues. The CDR3 nucleotides are TGTGCCAGCAGTTTGGGACAGGCTTTCTACAATGAGCAGTTCTTC. It codes for CASSLGQAFYNEQFF.

This chain links TRBV13 with TRBJ1-1; a possible D gene is TRBD1 (5 bases). Trimming pared 5 bases from V and 5 bases from J, leaving 24 bases between. Looked up from germline, CDR1 is PRHDT and CDR2 is FYEKMQ (reference sequence). The length of the CDR3 is 17 residues. The CDR3 DNA reads TGTGCCAGCAGCCCCCGGGGGGGTTTGAGTTTTTCGACTGAAGCTTTCTTT. This sequence encodes CASSPRGGLSFSTEAFF.

This chain connects TRBV5-6 to TRBJ1-1; D is undetermined. This CDR3 is 15 amino acids long. Trimming left V 2 bases short and J 5 bases short, with 16 bases between. From germline, CDR1 is SGHDT and CDR2 YYEEEE. CDR3 DNA: TGTGCCAGCAGCTTTGGCGTACTACGTGAGACTGAAGCTTTCTTT. Its protein is CASSFGVLRETEAFF. The variable domain in full, completed from reference TRBV5-6 and TRBJ1-1, reads DAGVTQSPTHLIKTRGQQVTLRCSPKSGHDTVSWYQQALGQGPQFIFQYYEEEERQRGNFPDRFSGHQFPNYSSELNVNALLLGDSALYLCASSFGVLRETEAFFGQGTRLTVV.

This chain connects TRBV7-9 to TRBJ1-2, with D uncertain. V lost 5 bases, J lost 5 bases, and 15 bases lay in between. Germline CDR1 reads SEHNR; CDR2 reads FQNEAQ (reference sequence). CDR3 length: 14 amino acids. In DNA, the CDR3 is TGTGCCAGCAGCGGTGGAATGAGGCCTTATGGCTACACCTTC. Amino acids: CASSGGMRPYGYTF.

This chain links TRBV7-9 with TRBJ2-7; TRBD2 matches at 7 bases. V was pared by 3 bases and J by 7 bases, with 12 bases of the junction left unmatched. The CDR3 runs 15 residues. Germline-derived CDR1 and CDR2 are SEHNR and FQNEAQ (reference sequence). The CDR3 loop is CASSFAGLSSREQYF. The DNA of the CDR3 is TGTGCCAGCAGCTTCGCGGGACTATCATCTCGTGAGCAGTACTTC.

The V call is TRBV5-4, the J call TRBJ1-2; TRBD1 aligns across 7 bases. V shed 4 bases, J shed 4 bases, and the junction held 7 bases outside the gene matches. Germline V lookup: CDR1 SGHNT, CDR2 YYREEE (reference sequence). This CDR3 has 14 amino acids. The CDR3 protein is CASSTTGTAYGYTF. DNA for the CDR3: TGTGCCAGCAGCACAACCGGGACAGCCTATGGCTACACCTTC.

This chain joins TRBV19 and TRBJ2-5; D uncertain. Germline V gene data show CDR1 as LNHDA and CDR2 as SQIVND (reference sequence). Between the trimmed V and J ends, which lost 3 bases and 1 base, there was a span of 6 bases. CDR3 length: 13 amino acids. CDR3 in DNA: TGTGCCAGTAGTATCGTAACCCAAGAGACCCAGTACTTC. Translation gives CASSIVTQETQYF.

The genes are TRBV5-5 and TRBJ2-5; the D call may be TRBD1 or TRBD2 (6 bases each). Deletions cut 4 bases from V and 1 base from J, with 17 bases between. CDR3 length: 16 residues. Germline lookup yields CDR1 SGHKS and CDR2 YYEKEE (reference sequence). DNA for the CDR3: TGTGCCAGCAGCCCGGAGGGGTGGGGGCCCCAAGAGACCCAGTACTTC. Residues: CASSPEGWGPQETQYF.

This sequence joins TRBV28 and TRBJ2-6; the D gene could be TRBD1 or TRBD2 (5 bases each). The V gene's germline CDR1 is MDHEN and CDR2 SYDVKM. With 6 bases removed from V and 0 bases from J, the gap between germline ends came to 15 bases. This CDR3 region has 17 residues. The CDR3: CASSPGAASSGANVLTF. Here the CDR3 DNA reads TGTGCCAGCAGCCCCGGGGCAGCTAGCTCTGGGGCCAACGTCCTGACTTTC.

This clone was observed a single time. The gene calls are TRBV29-1 and TRBJ1-2, with TRBD1 matching 7 bases. The CDR3 extends over 12 amino acids. Germline V gives CDR1 SQVTM, CDR2 ANQGSEA. Trimming removed 2 bases from V and 4 bases from J; junction bases left unmatched: 1. The CDR3 nucleotides read TGCAGCGTTGAACGGACAGGCTATGGCTACACCTTC. This sequence encodes CSVERTGYGYTF.

The chain employs TRBV19 and TRBJ1-1, with D hard to call. Trimming stripped 5 bases from V and 2 bases from J, with 12 bases between. The CDR3 has 14 residues. The germline gives CDR1 LNHDA, CDR2 SQIVND (reference sequence). CDR3 in DNA: TGTGCCAGTAGTCCTCCGGACGTAAACACTGAAGCTTTCTTT. It is translated as CASSPPDVNTEAFF.

This clone came up a few times. The sample contains more than one DNA sequence encoding this CDR3. This sequence joins TRBV5-4 and TRBJ2-7; 10 positions agree with TRBD1. CDR1 is SGHNT and CDR2 is YYREEE in the germline V gene (reference sequence). Germline trimming cut 4 bases from V and 3 bases from J; bases unmatched to any gene: 4. The CDR3 contains 14 residues. The CDR3 DNA sequence: TGTGCCAGCAGCCTTCGGGACAGGGGCTACGAGCAGTACTTC. Translating it yields CASSLRDRGYEQYF.

J is TRBJ2-2 and V is TRBV6-6; 8 bases map to TRBD1. CDR1 and CDR2 (germline): MNHNY, SVGAGI (reference sequence). The CDR3 totals 15 residues. With 6 bases clipped from V and 1 base from J, the junction kept 4 bases outside the gene matches. The CDR3 DNA reads TGTGCCAGCAGGATGGGACAGGAGAACACCGGGGAGCTGTTTTTT. It translates to CASRMGQENTGELFF.

The V gene is TRBV4-3, the J gene TRBJ1-5; tentatively, D is TRBD1 (6 bases). The CDR3 consists of 15 residues. CDR1 is LGHNA and CDR2 is YSLEER in the germline V gene. Trimming stripped 5 bases from V and 5 bases from J, with 16 bases between. The CDR3 DNA reads TGCGCCAGCAGCTACCGTATGGGGGGCGATCAGCCCCAGCATTTT. Its protein is CASSYRMGGDQPQHF.

Details on this clone: A junction end diverges from the germline sequence, so it may reflect a read error. The gene calls are TRBV7-6 and TRBJ2-5; tentative D call: TRBD2 (5 bases). CDR3 size: 14 residues. Germline V gene data show CDR1 as SGHVS and CDR2 as FNYEAQ. CDR3: CAGSLVDYQETQYF. Written as DNA, the CDR3 is TGTGCCGGCAGCTTAGTAGACTATCAAGAGACCCAGTACTTC.

V usage is TRBV19 and J usage is TRBJ1-6, with TRBD1 identical over 7 bases. Germline V gives CDR1 LNHDA, CDR2 SQIVND (reference sequence). J lost 7 bases, V lost 5 bases, and 8 bases had no gene match. CDR3 size: 15 residues. DNA for the CDR3: TGTGCCAGTAGTCCTGCGGGACAGAGGAATTCACCCCTCCACTTT. It translates to CASSPAGQRNSPLHF.